This T cell receptor beta chain is from a study of PD-1 blockade in classical Hodgkin lymphoma. Assay: immunoSEQ multiplex PCR; the TCRdb copy retains only in-frame clones and omits some. Found here are approximately 100,000 clones, 92% of them singletons; the top ten hold approximately 2.8%. A word on this clone: Its antigen is unknown.

This CDR3 has 15 amino acids. Germline loops: CDR1 SNHLY, CDR2 FYNNEI. V lost 2 bases and J 0 bases, leaving 11 bases between the germline ends. General study results and limits: What caused the repertoire differences, perhaps disease activity or prior therapy, remains undefined.

Every one of the patients relapsed after autologous stem cell transplantation (brentuximab vedotin exposure was variable). The chain is built from TRBV2 and TRBJ2-7, with no clear D. Sequencing used peripheral blood mononuclear cells (PBMCs), obtained at baseline. This receptor was obtained from a human donor with classical Hodgkin lymphoma. CDR3 nucleotide sequence: TGTGCCAGCAGTGAAAGGCAGGTCTTCTCCTACGAGCAGTACTTC. This codes for CASSERQVFSYEQYF.